This T cell receptor beta chain was sequenced during a study of cytomegalovirus exposure and HLA in healthy donors. On this clone itself: Its matching antigen is unknown.

Each of the donors was a healthy bone marrow donor. These donors counted as nominally healthy when sampled, but unrecorded immune exposures were likely. The CDR3 has 14 amino acids. Trimming took 1 base from V and 6 from J, leaving 12 bases between them. Looked up from germline, CDR1 is MGHRA and CDR2 is YSYEKL. Study-wide results and caveats: Trimming of TCR beta V- and J-genes showed a link, identified in a later analysis, to a missense DCLRE1C variant.

Primers: 60 Vbeta forward and 13 Jbeta reverse. Profiled with immunoSEQ multiplex PCR; TCRdb holds only in-frame clones, not every one. The sample carries approximately 190,000 clones, 70% recorded once. The chain joins TRBV4-1 to TRBJ1-2, with D perhaps TRBD1 (5 bases). The source is a man aged 40-55 years in good health and CMV-seropositive. Sample: PBMCs. The CDR3 DNA follows: TGCGCCAGCAGCCAAGCCGGGCAGGGAAATGGCTACACCTTC. As protein: CASSQAGQGNGYTF.